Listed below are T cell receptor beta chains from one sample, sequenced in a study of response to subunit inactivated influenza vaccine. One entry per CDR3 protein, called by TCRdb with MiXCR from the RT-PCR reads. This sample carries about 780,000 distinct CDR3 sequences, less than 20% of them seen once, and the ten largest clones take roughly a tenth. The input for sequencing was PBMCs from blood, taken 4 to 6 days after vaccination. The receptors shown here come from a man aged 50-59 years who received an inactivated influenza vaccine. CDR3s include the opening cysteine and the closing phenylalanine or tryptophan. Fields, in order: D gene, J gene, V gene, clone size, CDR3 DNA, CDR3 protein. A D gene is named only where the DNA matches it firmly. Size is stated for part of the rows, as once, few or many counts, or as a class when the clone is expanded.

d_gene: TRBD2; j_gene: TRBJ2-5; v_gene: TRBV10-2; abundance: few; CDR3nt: TGCGCCAGCATTCCCGGACTAGCGGGGGGGCAAGAGACCCAGTACTTC; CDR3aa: CASIPGLAGGQETQYF
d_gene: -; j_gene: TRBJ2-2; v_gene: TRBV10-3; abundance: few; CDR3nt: TGTGCCATCAGTGAGCCGAGCGCGACCGGGGAGCTGTTTTTT; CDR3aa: CAISEPSATGELFF
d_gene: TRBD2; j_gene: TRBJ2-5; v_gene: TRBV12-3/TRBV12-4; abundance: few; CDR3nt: TGTGCCAGCAGTCGATGGGAGGGGGAGACCCAGTACTTC; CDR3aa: CASSRWEGETQYF
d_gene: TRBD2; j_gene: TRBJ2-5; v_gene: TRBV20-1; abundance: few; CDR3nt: TGCAGTGCTGTTAGCGGGAGAGAGACCCAGTACTTC; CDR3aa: CSAVSGRETQYF
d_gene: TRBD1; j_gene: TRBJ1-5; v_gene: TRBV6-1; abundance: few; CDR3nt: TGTGCCAGCGCCCAGATAGGGGGCCAGCCCCAGCATTTT; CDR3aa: CASAQIGGQPQHF
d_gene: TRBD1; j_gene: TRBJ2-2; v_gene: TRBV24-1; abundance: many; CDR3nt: TGTGCCACCAGTGACCCTACCCGACAGGGTTGGAGCGGGGAGCTGTTTTTT; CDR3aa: CATSDPTRQGWSGELFF
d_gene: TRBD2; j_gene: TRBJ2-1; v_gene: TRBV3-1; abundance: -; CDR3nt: TGTGCCAGCAGCCAAGTCAATAGCGGGACGGCCTACAATGAGCAGTTCTTC; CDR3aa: CASSQVNSGTAYNEQFF
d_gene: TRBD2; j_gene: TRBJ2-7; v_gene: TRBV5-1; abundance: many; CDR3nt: TGTGCCAGTTCTAGCGGCAGCTCCTACGAGCAGTACTTC; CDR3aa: CASSSGSSYEQYF
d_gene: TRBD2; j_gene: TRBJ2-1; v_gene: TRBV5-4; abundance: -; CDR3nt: TGTGCCAGCAGCTCGACTAGCGATCACTACAATGAGCAGTTCTTC; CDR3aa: CASSSTSDHYNEQFF
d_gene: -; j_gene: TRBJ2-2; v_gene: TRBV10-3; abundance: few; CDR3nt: TGTGCCATCGGCTCTGGTGTAGTGCAGACCGGGGAGCTGTTTTTT; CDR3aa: CAIGSGVVQTGELFF
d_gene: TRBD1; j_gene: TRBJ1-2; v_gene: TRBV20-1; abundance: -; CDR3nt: TGCAGTGCTGTGAACGGGACAGGGGGGGACTATGGCTACACCTTC; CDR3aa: CSAVNGTGGDYGYTF
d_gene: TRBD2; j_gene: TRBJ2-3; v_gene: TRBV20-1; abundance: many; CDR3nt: TGCAGTGCTAGTGAGGCTAGCGGGAGGGCTTTAGATACGCAGTATTTT; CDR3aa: CSASEASGRALDTQYF
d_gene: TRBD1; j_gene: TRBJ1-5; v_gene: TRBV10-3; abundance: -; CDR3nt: TGTGCCATCAGTTCGGACAGGGGATATTCTCAGCCCCAGCATTTT; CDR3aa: CAISSDRGYSQPQHF
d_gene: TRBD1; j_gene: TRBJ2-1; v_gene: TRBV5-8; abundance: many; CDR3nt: TGTGCCAGCAGCTTGGAGCCACCGGCGGGGACAGGCCCCCATGAGCAGTTCTTC; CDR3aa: CASSLEPPAGTGPHEQFF
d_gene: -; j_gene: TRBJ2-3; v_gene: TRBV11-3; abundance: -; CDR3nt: TGTGCCAGCAGCTTTTCACAGCACGCAGATACGCAGTATTTT; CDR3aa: CASSFSQHADTQYF
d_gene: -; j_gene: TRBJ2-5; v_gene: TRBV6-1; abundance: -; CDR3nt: TGTGCCAGCAGGCGGGACAGCCAAGAGACCCAGTACTTC; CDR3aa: CASRRDSQETQYF
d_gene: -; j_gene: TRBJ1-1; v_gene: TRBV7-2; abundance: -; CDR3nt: TGTGCCAGCAGCCTAAACTGGGGGACTGAAGCTTTCTTT; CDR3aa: CASSLNWGTEAFF
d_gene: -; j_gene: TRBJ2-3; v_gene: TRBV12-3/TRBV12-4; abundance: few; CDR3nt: TGTGCCAGCAGTCGCGTGGGTTACACAGATACGCAGTATTTT; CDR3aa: CASSRVGYTDTQYF
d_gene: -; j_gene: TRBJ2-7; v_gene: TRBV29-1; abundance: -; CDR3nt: TGCAGCGTAAAACAGGTTTCCAGCTCCTACGAGCAGTACTTC; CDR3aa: CSVKQVSSSYEQYF
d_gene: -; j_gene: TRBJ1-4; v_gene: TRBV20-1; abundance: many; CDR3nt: TGCAGTGCTCAAGGTCTGAATGAAAAACTGTTTTTT; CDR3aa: CSAQGLNEKLFF
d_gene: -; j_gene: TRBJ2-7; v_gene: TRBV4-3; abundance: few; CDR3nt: TGCGCCAGCAGCCAAGTGTTGACTAGCTCCTACGAGCAGTACTTC; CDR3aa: CASSQVLTSSYEQYF
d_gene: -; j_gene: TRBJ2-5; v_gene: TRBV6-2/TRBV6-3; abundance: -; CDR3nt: TGTGCCAGCAGTTACAAAAGGGGGAGACTCGTCCGGGAGACCCAGTACTTC; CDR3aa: CASSYKRGRLVRETQYF
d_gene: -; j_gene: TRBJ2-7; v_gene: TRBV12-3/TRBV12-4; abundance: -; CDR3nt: TGTGCCAGCAGTTTAGCAGGACGACAGGTAACCTACGAGCAGTACTTC; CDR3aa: CASSLAGRQVTYEQYF
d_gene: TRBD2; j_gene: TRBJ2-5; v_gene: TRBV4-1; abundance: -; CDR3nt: TGCGCCAGCAGCCGTGGACTAGCGGGCGCTGGGACCCAGTACTTC; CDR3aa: CASSRGLAGAGTQYF
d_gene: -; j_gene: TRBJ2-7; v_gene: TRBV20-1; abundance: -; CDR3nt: TGCAGTGCTAGAGGGACAGAGAACGAGCAGTACTTC; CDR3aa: CSARGTENEQYF
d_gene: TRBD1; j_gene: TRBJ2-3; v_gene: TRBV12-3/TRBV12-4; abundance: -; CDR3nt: TGTGCCAGCAGGAAAGGACAGGGGGGCACAGATACGCAGTATTTT; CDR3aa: CASRKGQGGTDTQYF
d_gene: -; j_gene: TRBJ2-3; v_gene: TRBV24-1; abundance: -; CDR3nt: TGTGCCACCAGTGAATCCACAGATACGCAGTATTTT; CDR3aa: CATSESTDTQYF
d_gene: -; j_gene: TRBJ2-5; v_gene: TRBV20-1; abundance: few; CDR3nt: TGCAGTGCCTTGGGGGCGGGAGAGAACCAAGAGACCCAGTACTTC; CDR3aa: CSALGAGENQETQYF
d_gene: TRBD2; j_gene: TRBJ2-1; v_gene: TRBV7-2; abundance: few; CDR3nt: TGTGCCAGCGGGCTAGCGGGAGGAAACTCCTACAATGAGCAGTTCTTC; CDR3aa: CASGLAGGNSYNEQFF
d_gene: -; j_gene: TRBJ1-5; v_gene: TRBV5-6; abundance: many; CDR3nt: TGTGCCAGCAGCTTGGGACAGCTACGTCAGCCCCAGCATTTT; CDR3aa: CASSLGQLRQPQHF
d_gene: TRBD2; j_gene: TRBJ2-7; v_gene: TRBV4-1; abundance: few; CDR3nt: TGCGCCAGCAGCCAAGATTGGAGCGGGGGTACTTTTTACGAGCAGTACTTC; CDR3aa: CASSQDWSGGTFYEQYF
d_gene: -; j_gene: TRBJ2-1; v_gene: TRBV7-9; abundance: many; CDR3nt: TGTGCCAGTAGTACCCTTAATGAGCAGTTCTTC; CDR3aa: CASSTLNEQFF
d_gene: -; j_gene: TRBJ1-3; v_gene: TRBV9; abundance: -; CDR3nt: TGTGCCAGCAGCGTAGCGCTCTCGAGAGGCTCTGGAAACACCATATATTTT; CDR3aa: CASSVALSRGSGNTIYF
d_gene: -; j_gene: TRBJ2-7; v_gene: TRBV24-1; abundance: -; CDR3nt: TGTGCCACCAGTGGACCAGGAAGAGGCGAGCAGTACTTC; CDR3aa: CATSGPGRGEQYF
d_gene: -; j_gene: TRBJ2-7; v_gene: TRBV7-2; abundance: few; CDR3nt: TGTGCCAGCGGACCTTCTAGAGATTCCGAGCAGTACTTC; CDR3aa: CASGPSRDSEQYF
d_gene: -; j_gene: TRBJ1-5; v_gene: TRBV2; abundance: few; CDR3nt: TGTGCCAGCACCCCACAGGGATTAGGAAATCAGCCCCAGCATTTT; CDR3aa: CASTPQGLGNQPQHF
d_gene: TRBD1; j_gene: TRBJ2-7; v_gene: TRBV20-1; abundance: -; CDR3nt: TGCAGTGCTAGCCCCGCCGGGACAGGGGTATCCGAGCAGTACTTC; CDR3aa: CSASPAGTGVSEQYF
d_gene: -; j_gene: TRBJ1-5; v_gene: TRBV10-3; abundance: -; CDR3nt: TGTGCCATCAGTGAGCTGGGGACACAGAATCAGCCCCAGCATTTT; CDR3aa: CAISELGTQNQPQHF
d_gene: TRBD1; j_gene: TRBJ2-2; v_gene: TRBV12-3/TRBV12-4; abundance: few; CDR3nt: TGTGCCAGCAGCCTCCAGACAGGGCCAGTAACCGGGGAGCTGTTTTTT; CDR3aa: CASSLQTGPVTGELFF
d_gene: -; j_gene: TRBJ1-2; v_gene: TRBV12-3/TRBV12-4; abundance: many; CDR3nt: TGTGCCAGCAGCCCGGACCCTAACTATGGCTACACCTTC; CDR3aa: CASSPDPNYGYTF
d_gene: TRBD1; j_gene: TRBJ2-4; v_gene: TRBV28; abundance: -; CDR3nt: TGTGCCAGCAGCTATCCGGGACAGTCAAAAAACATTCAGTACTTC; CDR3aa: CASSYPGQSKNIQYF
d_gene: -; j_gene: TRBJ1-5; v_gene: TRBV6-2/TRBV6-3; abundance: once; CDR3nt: TGTGCCAGCAGTCCATCCATGCGCAATCAGCCCCAGCATTTT; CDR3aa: CASSPSMRNQPQHF